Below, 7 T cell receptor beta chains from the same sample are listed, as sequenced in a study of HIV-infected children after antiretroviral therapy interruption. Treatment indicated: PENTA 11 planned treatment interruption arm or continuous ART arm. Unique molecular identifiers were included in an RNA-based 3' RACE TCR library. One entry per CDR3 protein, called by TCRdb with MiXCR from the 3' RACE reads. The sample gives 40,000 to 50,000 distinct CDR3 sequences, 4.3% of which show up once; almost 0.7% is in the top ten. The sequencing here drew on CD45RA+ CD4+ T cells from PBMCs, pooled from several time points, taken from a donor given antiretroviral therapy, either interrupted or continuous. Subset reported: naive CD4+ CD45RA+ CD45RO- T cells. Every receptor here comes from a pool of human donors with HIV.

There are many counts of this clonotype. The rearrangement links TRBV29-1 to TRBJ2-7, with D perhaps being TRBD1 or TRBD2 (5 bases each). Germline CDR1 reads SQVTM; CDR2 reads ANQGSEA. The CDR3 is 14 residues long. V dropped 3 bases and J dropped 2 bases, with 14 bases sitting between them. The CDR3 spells CSVEIRDPTYEQYF. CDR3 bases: TGCAGCGTTGAGATCCGGGACCCAACCTACGAGCAGTACTTC.

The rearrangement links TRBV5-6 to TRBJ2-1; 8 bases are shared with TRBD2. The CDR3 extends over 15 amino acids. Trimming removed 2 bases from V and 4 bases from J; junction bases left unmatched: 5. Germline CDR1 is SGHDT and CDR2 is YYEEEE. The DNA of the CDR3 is TGTGCCAGCAGCTTATTCGGCGGGGGGTACAATGAGCAGTTCTTC. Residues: CASSLFGGGYNEQFF. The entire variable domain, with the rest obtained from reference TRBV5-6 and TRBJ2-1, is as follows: DAGVTQSPTHLIKTRGQQVTLRCSPKSGHDTVSWYQQALGQGPQFIFQYYEEEERQRGNFPDRFSGHQFPNYSSELNVNALLLGDSALYLCASSLFGGGYNEQFFGPGTRLTVL.

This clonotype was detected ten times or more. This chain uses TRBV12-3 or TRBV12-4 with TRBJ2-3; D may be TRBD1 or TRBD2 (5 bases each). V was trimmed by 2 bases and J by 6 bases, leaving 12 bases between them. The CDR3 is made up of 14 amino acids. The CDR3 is CASSLWDPTDTQYF. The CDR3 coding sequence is TGTGCCAGCAGTTTATGGGACCCGACTGATACGCAGTATTTT.

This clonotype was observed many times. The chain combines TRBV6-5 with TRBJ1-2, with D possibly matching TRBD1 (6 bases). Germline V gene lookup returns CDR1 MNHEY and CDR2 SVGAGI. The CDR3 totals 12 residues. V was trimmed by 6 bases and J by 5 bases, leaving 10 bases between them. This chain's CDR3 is CASRGTGYGYTF. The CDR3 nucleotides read TGTGCCAGCAGGGGCACAGGGTATGGCTACACCTTC.

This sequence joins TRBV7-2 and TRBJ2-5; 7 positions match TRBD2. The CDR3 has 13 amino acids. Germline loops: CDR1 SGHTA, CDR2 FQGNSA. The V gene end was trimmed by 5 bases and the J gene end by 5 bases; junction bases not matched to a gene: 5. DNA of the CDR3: TGTGCCAGCAGCCCCCTGGGGGGGGAGACCCAGTACTTC. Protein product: CASSPLGGETQYF.

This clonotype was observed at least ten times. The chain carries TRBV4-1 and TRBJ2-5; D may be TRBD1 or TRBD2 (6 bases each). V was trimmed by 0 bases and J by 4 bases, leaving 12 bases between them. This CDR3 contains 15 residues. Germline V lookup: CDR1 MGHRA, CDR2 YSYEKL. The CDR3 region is CASSQDVGGGETQYF. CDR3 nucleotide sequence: TGCGCCAGCAGCCAAGATGTAGGGGGAGGAGAGACCCAGTACTTC.

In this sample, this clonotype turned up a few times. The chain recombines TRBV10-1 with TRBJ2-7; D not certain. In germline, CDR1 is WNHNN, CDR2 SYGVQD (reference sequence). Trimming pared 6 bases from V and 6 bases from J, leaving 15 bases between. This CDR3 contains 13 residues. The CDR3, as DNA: TGCGCCAGCAGGTCCAGCTTGGTAGGCGAGCAGTACTTC. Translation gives CASRSSLVGEQYF.